This T cell receptor (beta chain) was observed in a study of cytomegalovirus exposure and HLA in healthy donors. Among the donors, all were healthy bone marrow donors. It was with 60 Vbeta and 13 Jbeta primers that the PCR ran. This table comes from immunoSEQ multiplex PCR, and its TCRdb copy is limited to in-frame clones, with some not included. The data hold about 100,000 clones, with about three quarters observed a single time. Notes on the study in general: A later analysis linked a missense DCLRE1C variant to TCR beta V- and J-gene trimming. Roughly uniform sequencing depth across donors was assumed, possibly incorrectly.

Notes on this clone: Its antigen is as yet unknown.

The TCR comes from a man aged 35 to 55 in good health and CMV-seropositive. Sequencing used PBMCs.

This chain's CDR3 is CASSPSEGTVTEAFF. The CDR3 DNA reads as TGTGCCAGCTCACCATCGGAGGGGACGGTGACTGAAGCTTTCTTT. V is TRBV18 and J is TRBJ1-1; weak D call: TRBD1 (5 bases). This CDR3 is built from 15 residues. The V end lost 2 bases, the J end lost 5 bases, and 15 bases lay between the germline ends. Germline loops: CDR1 KGHSH, CDR2 LQKENI.